This T cell receptor beta chain was documented in a study of beta chain features in type 1 diabetes (dated by TCRdb to the late 2010s). With regard to the full study: Patients and healthy donors did not differ in mean age, gender distribution, total cell number or subset yield. Regulatory and stem cell-like memory subsets were obtained from only 8 patients and roughly 8 healthy donors, while naive and central memory subsets were obtained from all 28 donors. A total of approximately 100,000,000 sorted cells were examined across all samples, and the number of cells per subset was strongly correlated with RNA yield. The study compared TCRB repertoires of sorted circulating CD4+ T cell subsets between recently diagnosed type 1 diabetes patients and matched healthy donors. Beyond this particular receptor, the publication reports: Because the HLA sub-analyses included only small numbers of individuals, any influence of HLA type on TCRB rearrangement was left unresolved. Sequencing cDNA rather than genomic DNA could over-represent highly expressing activated cells, although activation and CD3 levels did not differ between groups. A moderate but significant shortening of TCRB CDR3 length was observed in type 1 diabetes patients in all four CD4+ subsets. Patients with type 1 diabetes made fewer insertions and deleted more nucleotides at VDJ recombination sites, implying thymic rearrangement abnormalities. Shorter templates might have been favored by PCR, but patient and control samples were amplified and corrected together, so both groups would have been affected equally by any skew. Naive, central memory and regulatory TCRB repertoires appeared to be more alike among patients than among healthy donors.

Each donor gave one peripheral blood draw, averaging about 100 mL, which was collected into heparinised tubes. Naive, central memory, regulatory and stem cell-like memory CD4+ T cells were sorted on a BD FACSAria II using a panel including CD45RO, CCR7, CD25, CD127, CD95 and CD27. Purity was above 95% for every sorted population. PBMCs were isolated immediately by Lymphoprep density gradient centrifugation and stained directly without culture. To minimize batch effects, samples were stained and sorted in pairs, one healthy donor with one patient per experiment. This clone was detected a few times. The antigen it binds to is not known. Base qualities were left out, and no much larger clone turns up one base away. The High Capacity cDNA Reverse Transcription Kit was used to reverse transcribe all of the isolated RNA, meaning that expressed TCRB transcripts were what got sequenced. Deep immunoSEQ sequencing was performed on naive, central memory and regulatory T cell samples, with an average of around 3.5 million total reads per sample. Sorted cells were lysed in RLT buffer, and RNA was extracted using DNase-treated RNeasy Micro or Mini kits according to cell number. Each cell subset was processed separately to prevent cross-contamination, with patient and healthy donor samples processed together. The immunoSEQ multiplex PCR was used to amplify TCRB sequences from cDNA, yielding 87-bp fragments that span the CDR3 region. Sequencing of the amplicons was performed on the Illumina HiSeq platform. In the original analysis: Synthetic template baselines were used to correct PCR bias computationally, reads within Hamming distance 2 were collapsed, and singletons that could not be merged were discarded. Reads were aligned against IMGT so that V, D and J genes, CDR3 length and insertions or deletions at six rearrangement sites could be assigned. Clonotype counts were normalized to sorted cell number within each subset before computing true diversity and Gini coefficients with the tcR R package. The overlap coefficient, calculated on TCRB nucleotide sequences, was used to quantify repertoire sharing. The source is immuneACCESS, and TCRdb retained only in-frame sequences with V and J called. Part of the clones is not carried over; for the studies checked, unresolved V genes explain less than half of this, and the remainder is unexplained. V and J calls and clone size are as listed in that table; D and trimming were resolved from the DNA. The sample table records some 270,000 clones; around 7.3% of these occur just once. The ten largest clones capture 1% of the sample.

The specimen sequenced was central memory CD4+ T cells from blood. This clonotype originated in a woman aged 18-30 years in good health.

The CDR3 is CASSPRQGAGTEAFF. The nucleotide sequence is given as TGTGCCAGCAGCCCGAGACAGGGGGCGGGGACTGAAGCTTTCTTT. The sequence links TRBV6-6 to TRBJ1-1; TRBD1 fits 10 bases in the junction. The germline V gene (reference sequence) gives CDR1 as MNHNY and CDR2 as SVGAGI. Trimming leaves V shorter by 6 bases and J shorter by 5 bases, with the junction holding 9 bases beyond the gene matches. Measured from the cysteine to the phenylalanine, the CDR3 is 15 residues long. Only the CDR3 DNA stays, 45 bases, in frame from base 1.